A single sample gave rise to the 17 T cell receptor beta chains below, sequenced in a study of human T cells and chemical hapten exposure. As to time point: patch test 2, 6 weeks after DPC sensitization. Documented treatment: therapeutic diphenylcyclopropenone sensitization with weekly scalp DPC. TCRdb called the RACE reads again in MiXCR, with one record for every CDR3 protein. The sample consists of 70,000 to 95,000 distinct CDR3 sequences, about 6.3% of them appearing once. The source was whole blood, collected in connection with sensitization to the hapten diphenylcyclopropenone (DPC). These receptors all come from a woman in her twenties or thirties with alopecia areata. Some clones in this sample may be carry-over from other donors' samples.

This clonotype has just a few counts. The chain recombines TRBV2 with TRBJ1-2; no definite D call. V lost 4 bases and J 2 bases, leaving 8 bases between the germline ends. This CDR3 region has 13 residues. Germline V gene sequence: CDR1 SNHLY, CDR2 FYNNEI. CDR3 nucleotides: TGTGCCAGCAGTGCGCGCAGAAACTATGGCTACACCTTC. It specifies CASSARRNYGYTF.

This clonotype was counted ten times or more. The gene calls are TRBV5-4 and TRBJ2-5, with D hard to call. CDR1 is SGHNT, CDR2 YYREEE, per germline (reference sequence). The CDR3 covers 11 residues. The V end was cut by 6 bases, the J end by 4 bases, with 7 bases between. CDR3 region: CASIAGETQYF. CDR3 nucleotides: TGTGCCAGCATCGCCGGAGAGACCCAGTACTTC. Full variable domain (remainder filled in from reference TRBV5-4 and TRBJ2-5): ETGVTQSPTHLIKTRGQQVTLRCSSQSGHNTVSWYQQALGQGPQFIFQYYREEENGRGNFPPRFSGLQFPNYSSELNVNALELDDSALYLCASIAGETQYFGPGTRLLVL.

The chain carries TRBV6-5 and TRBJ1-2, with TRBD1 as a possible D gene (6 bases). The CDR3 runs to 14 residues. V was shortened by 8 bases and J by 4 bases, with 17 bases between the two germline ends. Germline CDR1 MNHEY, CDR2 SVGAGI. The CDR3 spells CASGQLLQGYGYTF. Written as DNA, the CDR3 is TGTGCCAGCGGACAGTTATTACAGGGCTATGGCTACACCTTC.

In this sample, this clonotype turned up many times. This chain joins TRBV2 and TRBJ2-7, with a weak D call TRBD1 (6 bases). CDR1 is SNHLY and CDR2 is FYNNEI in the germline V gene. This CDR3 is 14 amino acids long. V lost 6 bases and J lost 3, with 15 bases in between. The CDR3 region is CASSIVTGLYEQYF. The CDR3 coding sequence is TGTGCCAGCAGCATAGTGACAGGCCTCTACGAGCAGTACTTC.

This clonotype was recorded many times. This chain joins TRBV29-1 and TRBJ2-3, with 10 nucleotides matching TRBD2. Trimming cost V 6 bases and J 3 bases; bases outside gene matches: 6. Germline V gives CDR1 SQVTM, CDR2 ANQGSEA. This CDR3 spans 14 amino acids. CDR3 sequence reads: CSVAAGGVTDTQYF. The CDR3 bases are TGCAGCGTGGCAGCGGGGGGGGTAACAGATACGCAGTATTTT.

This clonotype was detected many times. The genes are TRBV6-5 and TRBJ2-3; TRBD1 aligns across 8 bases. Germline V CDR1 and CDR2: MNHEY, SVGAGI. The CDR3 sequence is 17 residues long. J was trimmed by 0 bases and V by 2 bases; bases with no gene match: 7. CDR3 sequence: CASSYTTGTGSTDTQYF. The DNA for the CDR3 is TGTGCCAGCAGTTACACGACCGGGACAGGTAGCACAGATACGCAGTATTTT.

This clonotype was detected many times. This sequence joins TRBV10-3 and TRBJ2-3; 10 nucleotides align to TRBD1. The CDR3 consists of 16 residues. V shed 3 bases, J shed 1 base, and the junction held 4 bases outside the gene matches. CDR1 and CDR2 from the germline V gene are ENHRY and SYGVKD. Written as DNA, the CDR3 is TGTGCCATCAGTGAAGCCGGGACAGGGGGCACAGATACGCAGTATTTT. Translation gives CAISEAGTGGTDTQYF.

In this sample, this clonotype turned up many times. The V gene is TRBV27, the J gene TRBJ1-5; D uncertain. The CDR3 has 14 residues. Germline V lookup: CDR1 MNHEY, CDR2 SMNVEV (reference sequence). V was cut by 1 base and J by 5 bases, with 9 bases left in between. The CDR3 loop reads CASSLFSGYQPQHF. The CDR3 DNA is TGTGCCAGCAGTTTATTCTCAGGATATCAGCCCCAGCATTTT.

In DNA form, the CDR3 reads TGTGCCAGCAGTTTTTCTGGGACAGCTAATTCACCCCTCCACTTT. This codes for CASSFSGTANSPLHF. The chain combines TRBV12-3 or TRBV12-4 with TRBJ1-6; 7 positions match TRBD1. V lost 3 bases to trimming and J lost 6 bases; unmatched junction nucleotides: 5. This CDR3 has 15 residues.

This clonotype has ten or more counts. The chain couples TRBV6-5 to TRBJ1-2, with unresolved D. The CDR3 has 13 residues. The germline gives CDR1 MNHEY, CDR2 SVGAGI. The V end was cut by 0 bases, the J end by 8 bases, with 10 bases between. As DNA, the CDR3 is TGTGCCAGCAGTTACTCGCGTCTATTCGGCTACACCTTC. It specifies CASSYSRLFGYTF.

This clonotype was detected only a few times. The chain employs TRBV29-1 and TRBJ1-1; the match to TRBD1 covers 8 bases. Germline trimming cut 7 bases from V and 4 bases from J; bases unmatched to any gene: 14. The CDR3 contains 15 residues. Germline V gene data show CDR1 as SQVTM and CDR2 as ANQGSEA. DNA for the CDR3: TGCAGCGCTAAAAGGGGGACAGGACTGGGCACTGAAGCTTTCTTT. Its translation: CSAKRGTGLGTEAFF.

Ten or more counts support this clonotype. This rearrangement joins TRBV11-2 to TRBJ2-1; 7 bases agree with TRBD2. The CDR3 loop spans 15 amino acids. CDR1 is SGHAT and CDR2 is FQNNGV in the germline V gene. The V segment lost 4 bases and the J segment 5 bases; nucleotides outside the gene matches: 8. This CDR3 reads CASSSPRGRHNEQFF. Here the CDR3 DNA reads TGTGCCAGCAGCTCGCCCCGCGGGAGACACAATGAGCAGTTCTTC.

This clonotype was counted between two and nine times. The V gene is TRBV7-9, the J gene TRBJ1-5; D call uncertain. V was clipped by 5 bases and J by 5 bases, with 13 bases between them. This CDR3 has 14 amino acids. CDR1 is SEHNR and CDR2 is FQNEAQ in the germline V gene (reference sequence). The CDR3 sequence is CASSPDGGYQPQHF. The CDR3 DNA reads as TGTGCCAGCAGCCCAGACGGCGGTTATCAGCCCCAGCATTTT.

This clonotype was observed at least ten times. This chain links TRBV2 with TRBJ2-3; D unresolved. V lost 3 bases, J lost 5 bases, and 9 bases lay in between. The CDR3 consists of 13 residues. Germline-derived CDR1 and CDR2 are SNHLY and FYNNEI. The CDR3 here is CASSDREGDTQYF. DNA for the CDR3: TGTGCCAGCAGTGATAGGGAAGGAGATACGCAGTATTTT.

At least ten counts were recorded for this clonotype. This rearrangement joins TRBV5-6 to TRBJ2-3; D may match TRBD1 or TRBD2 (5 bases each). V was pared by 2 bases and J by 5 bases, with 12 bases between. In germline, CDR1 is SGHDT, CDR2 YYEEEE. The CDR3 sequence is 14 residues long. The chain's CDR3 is CASSFRERGDTQYF. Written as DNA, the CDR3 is TGTGCCAGCAGCTTCAGGGAGAGGGGAGATACGCAGTATTTT.

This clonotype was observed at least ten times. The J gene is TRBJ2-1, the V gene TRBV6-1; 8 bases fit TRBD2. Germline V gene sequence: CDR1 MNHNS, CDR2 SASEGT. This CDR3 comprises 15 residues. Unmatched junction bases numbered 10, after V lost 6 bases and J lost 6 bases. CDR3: CASRGGAGATNEQFF. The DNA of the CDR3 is TGTGCCAGCAGGGGGGGAGCGGGGGCCACCAATGAGCAGTTCTTC.

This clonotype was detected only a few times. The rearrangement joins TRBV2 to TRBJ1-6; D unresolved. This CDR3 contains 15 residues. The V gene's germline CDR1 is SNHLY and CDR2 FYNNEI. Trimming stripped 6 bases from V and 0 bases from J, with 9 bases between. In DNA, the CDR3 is TGTGCCAGCAGGGCCCAAAGCTCCTATAATTCACCCCTCCACTTT. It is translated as CASRAQSSYNSPLHF.